The clone carrying this TCR beta chain rates as medium-sized. The CDR3 runs 15 residues. V dropped 0 bases and J dropped 4 bases, with 14 bases sitting between them. CDR1 SGHRS and CDR2 YFSETQ come from the germline V gene. This entry belongs to a study of OX40 agonist ivuxolimab in advanced cancers. Sequencing was performed with immunoSEQ multiplex PCR; in TCRdb, only in-frame clones are kept and a portion is missing. Of roughly 46,000 clones in the sample, 82% were seen once. V usage is TRBV5-1 and J usage is TRBJ2-7; D remains unclear. The receptor was derived from an adult with an advanced solid tumor such as melanoma, head and neck, liver or kidney cancer. Here the sequenced sample was CD4+ or CD8+ T cells sorted from blood, taken in a trial of the OX40 agonist ivuxolimab. As DNA, the CDR3 is TGCGCCAGCAGCTTGGTCTCTGGGCAGTCTTACGAGCAGTACTTC. The encoded protein is CASSLVSGQSYEQYF.